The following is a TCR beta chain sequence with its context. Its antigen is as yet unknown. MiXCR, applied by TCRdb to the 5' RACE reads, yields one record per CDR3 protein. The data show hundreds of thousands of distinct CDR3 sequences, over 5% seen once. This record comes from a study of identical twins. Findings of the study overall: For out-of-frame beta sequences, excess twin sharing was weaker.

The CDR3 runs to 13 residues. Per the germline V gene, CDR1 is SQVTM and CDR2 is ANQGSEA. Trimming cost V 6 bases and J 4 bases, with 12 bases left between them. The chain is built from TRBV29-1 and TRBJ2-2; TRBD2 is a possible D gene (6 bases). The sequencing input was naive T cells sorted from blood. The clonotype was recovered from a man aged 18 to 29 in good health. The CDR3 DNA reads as TGCAGCGTCGTTGCGGGACGCACCGGGGAGCTGTTTTTT. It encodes CSVVAGRTGELFF.